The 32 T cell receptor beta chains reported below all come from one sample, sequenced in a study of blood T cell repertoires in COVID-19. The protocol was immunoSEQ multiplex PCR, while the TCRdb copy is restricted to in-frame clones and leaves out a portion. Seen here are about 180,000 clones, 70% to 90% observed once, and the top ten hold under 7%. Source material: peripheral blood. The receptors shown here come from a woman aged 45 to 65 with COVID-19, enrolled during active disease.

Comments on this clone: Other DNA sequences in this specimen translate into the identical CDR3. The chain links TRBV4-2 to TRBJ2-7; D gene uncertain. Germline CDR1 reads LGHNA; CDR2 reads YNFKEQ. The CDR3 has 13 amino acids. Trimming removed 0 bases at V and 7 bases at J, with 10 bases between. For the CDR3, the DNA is TGTGCCAGCAGCCAAGAGCGGTCCGGAGAGCAGTACTTC. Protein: CASSQERSGEQYF.

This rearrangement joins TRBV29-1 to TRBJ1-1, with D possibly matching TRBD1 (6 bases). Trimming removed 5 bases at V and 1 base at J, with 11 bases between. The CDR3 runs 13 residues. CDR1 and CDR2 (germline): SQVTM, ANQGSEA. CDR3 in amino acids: CSVMKQGNTEAFF. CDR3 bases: TGCAGCGTTATGAAACAGGGGAACACTGAAGCTTTCTTT.

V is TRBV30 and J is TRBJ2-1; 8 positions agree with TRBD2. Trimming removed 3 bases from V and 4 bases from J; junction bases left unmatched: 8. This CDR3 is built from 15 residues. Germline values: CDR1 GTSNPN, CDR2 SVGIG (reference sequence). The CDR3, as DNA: TGTGCCTGGAGACCCGGGACTAGTGCGTACAATGAGCAGTTCTTC. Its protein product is CAWRPGTSAYNEQFF.

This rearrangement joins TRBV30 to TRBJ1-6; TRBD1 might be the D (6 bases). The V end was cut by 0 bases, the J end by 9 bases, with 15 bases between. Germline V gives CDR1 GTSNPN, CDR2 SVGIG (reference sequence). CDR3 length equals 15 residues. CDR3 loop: CAWSVFTGNASPLHF. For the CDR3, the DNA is TGTGCCTGGAGTGTTTTTACAGGGAACGCTTCACCCCTCCACTTT.

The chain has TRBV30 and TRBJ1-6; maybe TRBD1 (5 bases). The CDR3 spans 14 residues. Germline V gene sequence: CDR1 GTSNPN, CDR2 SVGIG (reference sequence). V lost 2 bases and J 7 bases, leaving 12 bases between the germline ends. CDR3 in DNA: TGTGCCTGGAGTTCCCAGGGTGGCAATTCACCCCTCCACTTT. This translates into CAWSSQGGNSPLHF.

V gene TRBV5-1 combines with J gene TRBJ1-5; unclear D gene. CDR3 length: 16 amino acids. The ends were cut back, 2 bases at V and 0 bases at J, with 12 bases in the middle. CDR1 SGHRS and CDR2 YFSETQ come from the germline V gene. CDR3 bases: TGCGCCAGCAGCTTCCTCCCCGGGGATAGCAATCAGCCCCAGCATTTT. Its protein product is CASSFLPGDSNQPQHF.

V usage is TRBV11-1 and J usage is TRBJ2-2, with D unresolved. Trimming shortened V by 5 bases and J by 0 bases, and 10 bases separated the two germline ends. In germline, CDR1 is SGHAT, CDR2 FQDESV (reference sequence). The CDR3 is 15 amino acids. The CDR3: CASSPGSANTGELFF. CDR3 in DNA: TGTGCCAGCAGCCCCGGGTCCGCGAACACCGGGGAGCTGTTTTTT.

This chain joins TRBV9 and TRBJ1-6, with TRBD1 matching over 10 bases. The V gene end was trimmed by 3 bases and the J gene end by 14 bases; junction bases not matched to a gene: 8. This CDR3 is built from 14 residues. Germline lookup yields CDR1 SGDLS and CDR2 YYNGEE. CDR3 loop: CASSAGTGETALHF. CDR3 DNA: TGTGCCAGCAGCGCCGGGACAGGGGAGACGGCCCTCCACTTT.

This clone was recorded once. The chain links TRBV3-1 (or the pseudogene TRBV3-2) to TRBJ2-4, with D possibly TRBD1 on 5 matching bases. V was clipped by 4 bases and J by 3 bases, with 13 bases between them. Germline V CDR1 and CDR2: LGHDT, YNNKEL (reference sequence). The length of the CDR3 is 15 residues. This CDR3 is CASSLDQGIKNIQYF. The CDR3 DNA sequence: TGTGCCAGCAGCCTAGATCAGGGAATCAAAAACATTCAGTACTTC.

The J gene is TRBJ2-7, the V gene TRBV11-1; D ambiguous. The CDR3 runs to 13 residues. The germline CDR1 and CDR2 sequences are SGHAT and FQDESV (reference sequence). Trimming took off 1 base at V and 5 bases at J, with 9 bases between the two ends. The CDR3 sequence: CASSLGISDEQYF. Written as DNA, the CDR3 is TGTGCCAGCAGCTTAGGCATATCGGACGAGCAGTACTTC.

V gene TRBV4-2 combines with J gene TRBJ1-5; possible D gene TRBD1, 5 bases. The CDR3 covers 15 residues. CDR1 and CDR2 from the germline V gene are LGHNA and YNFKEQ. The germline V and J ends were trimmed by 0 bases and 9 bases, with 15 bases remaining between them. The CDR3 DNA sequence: TGTGCCAGCAGCCAAGAGTCGGGCGGGGACGTGCCCCAGCATTTT. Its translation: CASSQESGGDVPQHF.

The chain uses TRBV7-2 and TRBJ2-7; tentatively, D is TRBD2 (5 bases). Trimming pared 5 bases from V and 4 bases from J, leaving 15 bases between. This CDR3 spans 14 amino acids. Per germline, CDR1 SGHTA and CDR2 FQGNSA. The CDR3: CASSTRTNGYEQYF. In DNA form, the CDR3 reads TGTGCCAGCAGCACTAGGACCAATGGGTACGAGCAGTACTTC.

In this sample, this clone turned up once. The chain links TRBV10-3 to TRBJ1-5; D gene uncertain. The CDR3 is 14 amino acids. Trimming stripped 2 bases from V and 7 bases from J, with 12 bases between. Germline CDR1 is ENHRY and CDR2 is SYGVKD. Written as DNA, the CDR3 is TGTGCCATCAGTGAGCCGGGGTCAAGCCAGCCCCAGCATTTT. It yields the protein CAISEPGSSQPQHF.

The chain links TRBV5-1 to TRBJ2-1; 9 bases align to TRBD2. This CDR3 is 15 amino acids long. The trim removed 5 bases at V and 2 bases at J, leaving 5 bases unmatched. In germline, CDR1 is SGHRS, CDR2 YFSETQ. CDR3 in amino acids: CASRTSGGPYNEQFF. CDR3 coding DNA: TGCGCCAGCAGAACGAGCGGGGGGCCCTACAATGAGCAGTTCTTC.

The CDR3 region is CATGTVSSYEQYF. CDR3 nucleotides: TGTGCCACGGGGACAGTTAGCTCCTACGAGCAGTACTTC. This chain links TRBV19 with TRBJ2-7, with TRBD1 matching 7 bases. V lost 10 bases to trimming and J lost 0 bases; unmatched junction nucleotides: 6. From germline, CDR1 is LNHDA and CDR2 SQIVND (reference sequence). The CDR3 spans 13 residues.

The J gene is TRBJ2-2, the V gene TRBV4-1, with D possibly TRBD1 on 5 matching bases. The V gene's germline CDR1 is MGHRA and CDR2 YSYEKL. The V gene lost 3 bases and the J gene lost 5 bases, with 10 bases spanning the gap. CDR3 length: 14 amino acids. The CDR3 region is CASSQPGRTGELFF. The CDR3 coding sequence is TGCGCCAGCAGCCAGCCAGGGCGAACCGGGGAGCTGTTTTTT.

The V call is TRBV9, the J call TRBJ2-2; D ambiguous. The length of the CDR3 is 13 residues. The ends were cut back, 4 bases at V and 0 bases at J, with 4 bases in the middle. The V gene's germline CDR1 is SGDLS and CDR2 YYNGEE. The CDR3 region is CASSPSNTGELFF. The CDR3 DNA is TGTGCCAGCAGCCCGTCGAACACCGGGGAGCTGTTTTTT.

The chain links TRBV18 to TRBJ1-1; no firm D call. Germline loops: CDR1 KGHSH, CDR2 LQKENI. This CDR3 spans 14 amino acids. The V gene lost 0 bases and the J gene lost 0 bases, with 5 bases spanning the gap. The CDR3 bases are TGTGCCAGCTCACCACCGTCCGTGAACACTGAAGCTTTCTTT. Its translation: CASSPPSVNTEAFF.

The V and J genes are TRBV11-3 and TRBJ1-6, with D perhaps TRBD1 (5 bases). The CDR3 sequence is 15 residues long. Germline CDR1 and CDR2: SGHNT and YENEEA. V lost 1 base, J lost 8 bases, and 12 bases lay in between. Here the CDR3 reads CASSLGTGLDSPLHF. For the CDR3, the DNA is TGTGCCAGCAGCTTAGGTACAGGTCTAGATTCACCCCTCCACTTT.

DNA for the CDR3: TGTGCCAGCAGTTCGGCTAGCGGGGAAGAGACCCAGTACTTC. It translates to CASSSASGEETQYF. This sequence joins TRBV28 and TRBJ2-5; the match to TRBD2 covers 9 bases. With 4 bases clipped from V and 3 bases from J, the junction kept 3 bases outside the gene matches. The CDR3 has 14 residues. Germline CDR1 and CDR2: MDHEN and SYDVKM.

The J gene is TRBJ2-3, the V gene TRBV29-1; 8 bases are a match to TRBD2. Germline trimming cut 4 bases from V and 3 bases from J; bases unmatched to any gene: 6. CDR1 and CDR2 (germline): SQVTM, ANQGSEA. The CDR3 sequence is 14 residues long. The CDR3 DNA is TGCAGCGTTGTATTAGCGGGGACAACAGATACGCAGTATTTT. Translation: CSVVLAGTTDTQYF.

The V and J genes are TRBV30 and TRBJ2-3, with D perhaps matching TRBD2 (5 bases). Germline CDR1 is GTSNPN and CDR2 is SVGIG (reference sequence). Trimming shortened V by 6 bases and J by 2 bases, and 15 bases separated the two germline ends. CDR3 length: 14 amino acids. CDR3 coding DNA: TGTGCCTGCCGAGGGTTTGTAGACACAGATACGCAGTATTTT. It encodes CACRGFVDTDTQYF.

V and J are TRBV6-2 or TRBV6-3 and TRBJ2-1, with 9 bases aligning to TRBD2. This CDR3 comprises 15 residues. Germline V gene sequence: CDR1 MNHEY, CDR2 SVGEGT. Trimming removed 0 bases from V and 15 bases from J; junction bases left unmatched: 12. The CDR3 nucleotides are TGTGCCAGCAGTTACTCGTGGAGCGGGGGGCCTGTTTTGTTCTTC. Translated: CASSYSWSGGPVLFF.

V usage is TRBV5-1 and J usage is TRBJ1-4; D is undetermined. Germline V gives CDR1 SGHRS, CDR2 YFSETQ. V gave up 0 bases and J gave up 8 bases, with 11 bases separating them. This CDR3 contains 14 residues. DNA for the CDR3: TGCGCCAGCAGCTTGGGAGGTTCGCAGGAAAAACTGTTTTTT. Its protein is CASSLGGSQEKLFF.

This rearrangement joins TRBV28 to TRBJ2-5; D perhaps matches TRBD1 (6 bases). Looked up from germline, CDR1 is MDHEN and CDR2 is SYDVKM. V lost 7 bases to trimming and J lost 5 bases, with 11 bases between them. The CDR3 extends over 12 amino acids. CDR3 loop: CASTGEPETQYF. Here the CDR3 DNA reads TGTGCCAGCACAGGGGAGCCGGAGACCCAGTACTTC.

CDR3 nucleotides: TGTGCCAGCAGCTTAAGGGGTTTCGACACCGGGGAGCTGTTTTTT. This encodes CASSLRGFDTGELFF. V is TRBV13 and J is TRBJ2-2; D is perhaps TRBD1 (5 bases). V was cut by 2 bases and J by 3 bases, with 10 bases left in between. Germline loops: CDR1 PRHDT, CDR2 FYEKMQ (reference sequence). The CDR3 runs to 15 residues.

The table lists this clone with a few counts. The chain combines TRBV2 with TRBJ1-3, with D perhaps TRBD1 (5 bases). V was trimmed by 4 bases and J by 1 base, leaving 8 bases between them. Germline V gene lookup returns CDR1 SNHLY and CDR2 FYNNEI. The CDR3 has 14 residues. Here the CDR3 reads CASSGRGSGNTIYF. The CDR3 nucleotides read TGTGCCAGCAGTGGTAGGGGATCTGGAAACACCATATATTTT.

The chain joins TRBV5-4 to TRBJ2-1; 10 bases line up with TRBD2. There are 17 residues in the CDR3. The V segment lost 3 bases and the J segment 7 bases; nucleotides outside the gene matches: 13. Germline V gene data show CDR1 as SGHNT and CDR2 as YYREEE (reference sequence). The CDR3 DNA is TGTGCCAGCAGCTCCGGTGGAGCGGGGGGGAAACGTAATGAGCAGTTCTTC. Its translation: CASSSGGAGGKRNEQFF.

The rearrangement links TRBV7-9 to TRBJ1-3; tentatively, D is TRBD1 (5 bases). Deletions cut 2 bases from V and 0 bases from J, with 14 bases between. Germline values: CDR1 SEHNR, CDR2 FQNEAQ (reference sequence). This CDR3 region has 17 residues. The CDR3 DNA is TGTGCCAGCAGCTTATGGGGCCCAGGCAGCTCTGGAAACACCATATATTTT. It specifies CASSLWGPGSSGNTIYF.

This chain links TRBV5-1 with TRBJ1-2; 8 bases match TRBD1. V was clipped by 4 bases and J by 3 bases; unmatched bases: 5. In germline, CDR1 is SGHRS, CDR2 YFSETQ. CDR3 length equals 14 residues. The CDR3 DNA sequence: TGCGCCAGCAGCCCGACAGGGGCATACTATGGCTACACCTTC. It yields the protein CASSPTGAYYGYTF.

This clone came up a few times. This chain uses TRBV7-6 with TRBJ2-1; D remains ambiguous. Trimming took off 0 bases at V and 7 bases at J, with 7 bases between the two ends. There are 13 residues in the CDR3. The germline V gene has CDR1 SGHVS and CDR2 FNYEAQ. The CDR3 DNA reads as TGTGCCAGCAGCTTAGCGCGCAGGAATGAGCAGTTCTTC. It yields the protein CASSLARRNEQFF.

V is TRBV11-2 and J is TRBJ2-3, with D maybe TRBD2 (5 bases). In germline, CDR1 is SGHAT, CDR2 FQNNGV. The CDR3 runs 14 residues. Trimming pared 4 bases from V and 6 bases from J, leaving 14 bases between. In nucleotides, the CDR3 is TGTGCCAGCAGCTCAGTCGGGGTAAAGGATACGCAGTATTTT. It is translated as CASSSVGVKDTQYF.